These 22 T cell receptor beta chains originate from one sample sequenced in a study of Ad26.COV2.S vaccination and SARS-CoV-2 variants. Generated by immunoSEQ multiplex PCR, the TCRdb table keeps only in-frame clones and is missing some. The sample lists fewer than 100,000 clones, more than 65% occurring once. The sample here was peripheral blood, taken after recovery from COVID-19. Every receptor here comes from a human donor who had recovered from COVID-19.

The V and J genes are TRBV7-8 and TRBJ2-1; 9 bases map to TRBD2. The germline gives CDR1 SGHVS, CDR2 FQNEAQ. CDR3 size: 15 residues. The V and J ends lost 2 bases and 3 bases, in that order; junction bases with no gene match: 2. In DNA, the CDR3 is TGTGCCAGCAGCTTAAGGACTAGCGTCTACAATGAGCAGTTCTTC. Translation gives CASSLRTSVYNEQFF.

DNA for the CDR3: TGTGCCAGCAGCTTTAGCGGGAGGGACGAGCAGTACTTC. This sequence encodes CASSFSGRDEQYF. The genes are TRBV7-2 and TRBJ2-7; 11 bases map to TRBD2. Unmatched junction bases numbered 0, after V lost 3 bases and J lost 5 bases. This CDR3 is built from 13 residues. Germline V gives CDR1 SGHTA, CDR2 FQGNSA.

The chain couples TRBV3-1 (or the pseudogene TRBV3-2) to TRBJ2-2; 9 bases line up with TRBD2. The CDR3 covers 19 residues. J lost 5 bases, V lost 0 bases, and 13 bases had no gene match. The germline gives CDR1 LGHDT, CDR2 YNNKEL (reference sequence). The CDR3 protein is CASSQERGVAGVQTGELFF. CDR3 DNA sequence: TGTGCCAGCAGCCAAGAACGTGGGGTAGCGGGAGTACAGACCGGGGAGCTGTTTTTT.

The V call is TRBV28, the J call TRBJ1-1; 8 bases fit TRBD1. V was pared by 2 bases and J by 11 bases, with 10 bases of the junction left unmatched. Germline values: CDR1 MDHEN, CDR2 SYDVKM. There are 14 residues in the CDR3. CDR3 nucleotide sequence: TGTGCCAGCAGTTTACCGGGACAGGCTACGTCCGCTTTCTTT. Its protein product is CASSLPGQATSAFF.

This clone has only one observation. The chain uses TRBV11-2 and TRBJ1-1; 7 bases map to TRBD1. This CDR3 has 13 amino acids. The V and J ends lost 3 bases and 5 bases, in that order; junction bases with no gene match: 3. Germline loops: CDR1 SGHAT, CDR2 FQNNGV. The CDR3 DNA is TGTGCCAGCAGCTTGAGGGGACAGACTGAAGCTTTCTTT. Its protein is CASSLRGQTEAFF.

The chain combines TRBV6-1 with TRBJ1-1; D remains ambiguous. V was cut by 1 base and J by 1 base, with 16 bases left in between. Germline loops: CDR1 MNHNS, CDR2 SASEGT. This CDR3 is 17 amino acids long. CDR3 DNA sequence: TGTGCCAGCAGTGAAGATGCCCTCCGGGTACGGAACACTGAAGCTTTCTTT. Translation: CASSEDALRVRNTEAFF.

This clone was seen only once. The CDR3 region has the DNA TGTGCCATTGGGAGGACAGCGAACACCGGGGAGCTGTTTTTT. It translates to CAIGRTANTGELFF. This rearrangement joins TRBV24-1 to TRBJ2-2, with D perhaps given as TRBD1 or TRBD2 (6 bases each). From germline, CDR1 is KGHDR and CDR2 SFDVKD. CDR3 size: 14 residues. Trimming stripped 11 bases from V and 0 bases from J, with 12 bases between.

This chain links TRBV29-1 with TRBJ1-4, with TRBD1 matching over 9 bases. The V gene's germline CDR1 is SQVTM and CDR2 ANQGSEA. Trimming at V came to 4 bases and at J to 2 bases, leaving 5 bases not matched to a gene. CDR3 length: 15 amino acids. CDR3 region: CSVAVGTGTNEKLFF. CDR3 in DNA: TGCAGCGTTGCAGTGGGGACAGGGACTAATGAAAAACTGTTTTTT.

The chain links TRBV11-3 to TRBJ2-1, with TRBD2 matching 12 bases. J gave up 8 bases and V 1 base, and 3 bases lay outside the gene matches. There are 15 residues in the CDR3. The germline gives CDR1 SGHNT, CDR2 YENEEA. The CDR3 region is CASSLVPSGRDEQFF. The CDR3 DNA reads TGTGCCAGCAGCTTAGTTCCTAGCGGGAGGGATGAGCAGTTCTTC.

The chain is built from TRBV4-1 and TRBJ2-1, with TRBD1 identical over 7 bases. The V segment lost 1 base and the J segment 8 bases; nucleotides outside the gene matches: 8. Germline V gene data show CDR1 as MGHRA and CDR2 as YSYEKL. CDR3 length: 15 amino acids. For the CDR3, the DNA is TGCGCCAGCAGCCAAGTGAAGGGGGCCGGCGATGAGCAGTTCTTC. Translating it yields CASSQVKGAGDEQFF.

Written as DNA, the CDR3 is TGTGCCAGCAGCTTAGGCGTTACGCCAGACTCCTACAATGAGCAGTTCTTC. Translated: CASSLGVTPDSYNEQFF. The gene calls are TRBV13 and TRBJ2-1; no reliable D call. Trimming cost V 0 bases and J 0 bases, with 12 bases left between them. Per the germline V gene, CDR1 is PRHDT and CDR2 is FYEKMQ (reference sequence). The CDR3 is 17 amino acids.

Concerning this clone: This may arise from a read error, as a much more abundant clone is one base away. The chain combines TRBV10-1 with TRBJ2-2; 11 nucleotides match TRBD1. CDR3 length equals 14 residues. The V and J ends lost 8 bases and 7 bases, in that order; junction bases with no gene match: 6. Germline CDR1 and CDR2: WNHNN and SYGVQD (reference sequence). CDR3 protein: CASEGQGALGELFF. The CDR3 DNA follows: TGCGCCAGCGAAGGACAGGGGGCCCTCGGGGAGCTGTTTTTT.

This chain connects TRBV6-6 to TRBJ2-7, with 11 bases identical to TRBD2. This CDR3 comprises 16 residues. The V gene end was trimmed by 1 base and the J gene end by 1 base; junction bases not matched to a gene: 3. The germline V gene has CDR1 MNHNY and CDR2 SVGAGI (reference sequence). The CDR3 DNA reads TGTGCCAGCAGTTACTTTGGGACTAGCGGTTCCTACGAGCAGTACTTC. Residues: CASSYFGTSGSYEQYF.

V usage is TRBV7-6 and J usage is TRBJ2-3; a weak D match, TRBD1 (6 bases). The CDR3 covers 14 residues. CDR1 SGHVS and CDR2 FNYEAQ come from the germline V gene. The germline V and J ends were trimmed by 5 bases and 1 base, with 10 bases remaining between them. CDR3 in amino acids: CASSPRTGTDTQYF. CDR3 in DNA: TGTGCCAGCAGCCCTCGGACAGGCACAGATACGCAGTATTTT.

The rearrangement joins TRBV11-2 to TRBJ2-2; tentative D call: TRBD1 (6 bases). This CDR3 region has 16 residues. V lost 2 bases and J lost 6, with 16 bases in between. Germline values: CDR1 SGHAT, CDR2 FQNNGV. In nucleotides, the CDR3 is TGTGCCAGCAGCTTAAATCCCAGGGGAAAGGCCGGGGAGCTGTTTTTT. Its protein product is CASSLNPRGKAGELFF.

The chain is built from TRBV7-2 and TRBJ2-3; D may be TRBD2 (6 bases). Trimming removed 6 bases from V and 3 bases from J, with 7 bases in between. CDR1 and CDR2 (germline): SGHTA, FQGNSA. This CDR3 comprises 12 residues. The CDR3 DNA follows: TGTGCCAGCAGGGGGACTACAGATACGCAGTATTTT. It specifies CASRGTTDTQYF.

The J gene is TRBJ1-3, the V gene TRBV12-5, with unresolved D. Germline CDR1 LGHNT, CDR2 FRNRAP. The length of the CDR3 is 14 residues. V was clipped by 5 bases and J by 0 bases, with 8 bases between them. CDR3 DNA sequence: TGTGCTAGTGGTGTAGGCAGCTCTGGAAACACCATATATTTT. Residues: CASGVGSSGNTIYF.

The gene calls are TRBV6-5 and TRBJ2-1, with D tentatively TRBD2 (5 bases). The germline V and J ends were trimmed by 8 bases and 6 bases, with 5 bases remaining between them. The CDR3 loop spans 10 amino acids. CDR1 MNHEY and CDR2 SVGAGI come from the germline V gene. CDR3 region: CASGGNEQFF. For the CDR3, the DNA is TGTGCCAGCGGAGGCAATGAGCAGTTCTTC.

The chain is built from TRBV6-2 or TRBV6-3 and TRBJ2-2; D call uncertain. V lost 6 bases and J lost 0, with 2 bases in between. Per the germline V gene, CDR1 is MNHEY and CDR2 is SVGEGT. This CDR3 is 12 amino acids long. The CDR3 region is CASSANTGELFF. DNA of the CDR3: TGTGCCAGCAGCGCGAACACCGGGGAGCTGTTTTTT.

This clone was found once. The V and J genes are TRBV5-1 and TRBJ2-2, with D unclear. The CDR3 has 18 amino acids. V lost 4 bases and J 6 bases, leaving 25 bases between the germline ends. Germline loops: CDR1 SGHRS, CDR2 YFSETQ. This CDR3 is CASSRAIAGAGPPGELFF. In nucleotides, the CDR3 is TGCGCCAGCAGCCGCGCGATTGCTGGCGCCGGGCCCCCCGGGGAGCTGTTTTTT.

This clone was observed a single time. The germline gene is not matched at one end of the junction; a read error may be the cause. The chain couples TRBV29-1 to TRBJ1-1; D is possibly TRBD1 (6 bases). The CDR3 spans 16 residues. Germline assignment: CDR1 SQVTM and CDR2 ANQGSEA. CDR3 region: CSVEGHRVEVNAEAFF. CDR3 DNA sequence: TGCAGCGTTGAAGGGCACAGGGTAGAAGTGAACGCTGAAGCTTTCTTT.

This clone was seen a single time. CDR3 amino acids: CASSLDRDGKNIQYF. CDR3 sequence (DNA): TGTGCCAGCAGCTTGGACCGAGACGGTAAAAACATTCAGTACTTC. The genes are TRBV5-6 and TRBJ2-4, with D hard to call. Germline values: CDR1 SGHDT, CDR2 YYEEEE. The CDR3 extends over 15 amino acids. V lost 0 bases, J lost 4 bases, and 11 bases lay in between.